The 24 T cell receptor beta chains in this list originate from one sample, sequenced in a study of T cells after yellow fever vaccination. Each CDR3 protein is one row after TCRdb ran MiXCR on the 5' RACE reads. The data show around 67,000 distinct CDR3 sequences, approximately 6.5% seen once. This specimen consisted of CD8+ T cells sorted from PBMCs, obtained around 5 days after the first yellow fever vaccination. The receptor source for this set is a man aged 18 to 30 who received the YFV17D yellow fever vaccine.

The gene calls are TRBV6-1 and TRBJ1-1, with D perhaps matching TRBD1 (5 bases). Trimming stripped 3 bases from V and 3 bases from J, with 11 bases between. Germline V CDR1 and CDR2: MNHNS, SASEGT. This CDR3 is 14 amino acids long. CDR3: CASSEVWGDTEAFF. The CDR3 nucleotides are TGTGCCAGCAGTGAGGTATGGGGGGACACTGAAGCTTTCTTT.

This clonotype was counted a few times. The chain joins TRBV7-9 to TRBJ1-1; no clear D. The V gene's germline CDR1 is SEHNR and CDR2 FQNEAQ (reference sequence). The CDR3 contains 14 residues. V lost 5 bases, J lost 7 bases, and 17 bases lay in between. Here the CDR3 reads CASSPPRAGSEAFF. In nucleotides, the CDR3 is TGTGCCAGCAGCCCCCCCCGGGCCGGGAGTGAAGCTTTCTTT. The full variable domain, its missing parts supplied by reference TRBV7-9 and TRBJ1-1, is DTGVSQNPRHKITKRGQNVTFRCDPISEHNRLYWYRQTLGQGPEFLTYFQNEAQLEKSRLLSDRFSAERPKGSFSTLEIQRTEQGDSAMYLCASSPPRAGSEAFFGQGTRLTVV.

This clonotype was seen only a few times. Germline and junction disagree at one end, which may indicate a read error. The chain links TRBV7-6 to TRBJ2-4; tentatively, D is TRBD1 or TRBD2 (5 bases each). Germline-derived CDR1 and CDR2 are SGHVS and FNYEAQ. This CDR3 is built from 13 residues. The CDR3 bases are TGTGCCAGCAGCTCCAGTAGCTTCAGGGAGATGAGCTTC. As protein: CASSSSSFREMSF.

This clonotype was seen a few times. The rearrangement uses TRBV25-1 and TRBJ2-7, with D possibly TRBD1 on 6 matching bases. V dropped 6 bases and J dropped 2 bases, with 8 bases sitting between them. The CDR3 spans 12 residues. The germline CDR1 and CDR2 sequences are MGHDK and SYGVNS. The CDR3 is CASSPGAYEQYF. CDR3 DNA sequence: TGTGCCAGCAGCCCAGGGGCCTACGAGCAGTACTTC.

This clonotype was observed a handful of times. The CDR3 is CASTPTQYV. The CDR3 DNA sequence: TGTGCCAGCACGCCGACGCAGTACGTC. The chain combines TRBV6-2 or TRBV6-3 with TRBJ2-7; no clear D. This CDR3 region has 9 residues. V lost 7 bases and J lost 9, with 7 bases in between. CDR1 is MNHEY and CDR2 is SVGEGT in the germline V gene.

This clonotype was found many times. This chain connects TRBV20-1 to TRBJ2-3; possible D gene TRBD1, 5 bases. Germline V gene data show CDR1 as DFQATT and CDR2 as SNEGSKA (reference sequence). V was clipped by 8 bases and J by 4 bases, with 22 bases between them. CDR3 size: 15 residues. Here the CDR3 reads CSPLLRQGRPDTQYF. The CDR3 bases are TGCAGTCCCCTCTTGCGTCAGGGTCGACCAGATACGCAGTATTTT.

J is TRBJ2-4 and V is TRBV3-1; D might be TRBD2 (5 bases). CDR1 and CDR2 from the germline V gene are LGHDT and YNNKEL (reference sequence). The CDR3 is made up of 15 amino acids. Trimming stripped 6 bases from V and 8 bases from J, with 20 bases between. The CDR3: CASSPRVFGRDIQYF. The CDR3, as DNA: TGTGCCAGCAGTCCGAGGGTTTTCGGAAGGGACATTCAGTACTTC.

This clonotype has at least ten counts. The genes are TRBV25-1 and TRBJ2-5; D gene uncertain. The germline gives CDR1 MGHDK, CDR2 SYGVNS. CDR3 length: 14 amino acids. Trimming left V 3 bases short and J 1 base short, with 9 bases between. CDR3 in amino acids: CASSEARLQETQYF. The CDR3 DNA follows: TGTGCCAGCAGTGAGGCCAGGCTCCAAGAGACCCAGTACTTC.

This clonotype was detected once. This chain connects TRBV7-6 to TRBJ2-3; 15 bases agree with TRBD2. This CDR3 spans 19 amino acids. The germline gives CDR1 SGHVS, CDR2 FNYEAQ. After removal of 6 bases from V and 4 bases from J, the junction contained 14 bases not matched to a gene. CDR3 amino acids: CASRTLRTSGGAVPDTQYF. The CDR3, as DNA: TGTGCCAGCAGGACACTTCGGACTAGCGGGGGGGCGGTCCCAGATACGCAGTATTTT.

This clonotype came up many times. The chain has TRBV5-6 and TRBJ1-6; tentatively, D is TRBD1 (6 bases). The CDR3 length is 15 residues. The V end lost 4 bases, the J end lost 6 bases, and 14 bases lay between the germline ends. Germline V gene sequence: CDR1 SGHDT, CDR2 YYEEEE. The CDR3 sequence: CASSTTDRRNSPLHF. The CDR3 region has the DNA TGTGCCAGCAGCACTACGGACAGACGTAATTCACCCCTCCACTTT.

There are many counts of this clonotype. The V call is TRBV11-2, the J call TRBJ2-4; perhaps TRBD2 as D (5 bases). CDR1 and CDR2 from the germline V gene are SGHAT and FQNNGV. Trimming stripped 5 bases from V and 9 bases from J, with 20 bases between. The CDR3 covers 15 residues. The CDR3 sequence is CASSHGLDGDGIQYF. CDR3 coding DNA: TGTGCCAGCAGCCATGGACTCGATGGTGACGGCATTCAGTACTTC.

The V call is TRBV7-6, the J call TRBJ1-6, with D unclear. The germline CDR1 and CDR2 sequences are SGHVS and FNYEAQ. CDR3 length: 12 residues. The V end lost 1 base, the J end lost 8 bases, and 3 bases lay between the germline ends. For the CDR3, the DNA is TGTGCCAGCAGCTTAGGCGATTCACCCCTCCACTTT. Translated, it gives CASSLGDSPLHF.

This clonotype was counted a few times. The rearrangement uses TRBV7-6 and TRBJ2-5; tentative D call: TRBD1 (6 bases). V dropped 5 bases and J dropped 7 bases, with 17 bases sitting between them. CDR1 and CDR2 from the germline V gene are SGHVS and FNYEAQ. The CDR3 runs 14 residues. The CDR3 bases are TGTGCCAGCAGCCAAGCTGGTGGGGGCGGGACCCAGTACTTC. Translation gives CASSQAGGGGTQYF.

This clonotype has at least ten counts. V usage is TRBV23-1 and J usage is TRBJ2-2; TRBD1 aligns across 9 bases. TRBV23-1 is marked as an open reading frame, function uncertain. Losses at the gene ends were 0 bases for V and 4 bases for J; bases not matched to a gene: 3. This CDR3 is built from 16 residues. The CDR3 sequence is CASSQSGTGTTGELFF. CDR3 sequence (DNA): TGCGCCAGCAGTCAATCGGGGACAGGGACCACCGGGGAGCTGTTTTTT.

The chain uses TRBV7-9 and TRBJ2-7; the D gene could be TRBD1 or TRBD2 (5 bases each). Germline loops: CDR1 SEHNR, CDR2 FQNEAQ (reference sequence). Trimming left V 11 bases short and J 5 bases short, with 16 bases between. The CDR3 covers 12 residues. Here the CDR3 DNA reads TGTGCCTCGAAGAGGGGTGGGGACGAGCAGTACTTC. It specifies CASKRGGDEQYF.

The rearrangement joins TRBV29-1 to TRBJ2-5, with 7 bases matching TRBD1. The CDR3 has 13 residues. Germline loops: CDR1 SQVTM, CDR2 ANQGSEA. V dropped 3 bases and J dropped 5; count of bases not matched to a gene: 6. The DNA of the CDR3 is TGCAGCGTTGACAACAGGGGACGCGAGACCCAGTACTTC. Its translation is CSVDNRGRETQYF.

V gene TRBV4-1 combines with J gene TRBJ2-7, with D tentatively TRBD1 or TRBD2 (5 bases each). Germline values: CDR1 MGHRA, CDR2 YSYEKL. V gave up 5 bases and J gave up 0 bases, with 17 bases separating them. The CDR3 extends over 16 amino acids. CDR3 sequence reads: CASSSSAAGSSYEQYF. CDR3 coding DNA: TGCGCCAGCAGCTCCTCGGCGGCAGGGAGCTCCTACGAGCAGTACTTC.

CDR3 loop: CSAWLLAGESTDTQYF. As DNA, the CDR3 is TGCAGTGCTTGGCTTCTAGCGGGGGAGAGCACAGATACGCAGTATTTT. This chain connects TRBV20-1 to TRBJ2-3; 10 bases align to TRBD2. With V trimmed by 5 bases and J by 0 bases, 8 bases remained unmatched. The CDR3 length is 16 residues. Per germline, CDR1 DFQATT and CDR2 SNEGSKA (reference sequence).

This clonotype was counted at least ten times. This chain uses TRBV5-1 with TRBJ2-1, with TRBD2 as a possible D gene (7 bases). V shed 4 bases and J shed 8 bases, with 19 bases lying between them. The CDR3 runs to 15 residues. Germline CDR1 and CDR2: SGHRS and YFSETQ. CDR3 in amino acids: CASSLRGANIHEQFF. The CDR3, as DNA: TGCGCCAGCAGCCTCCGGGGGGCCAATATCCATGAGCAGTTCTTC.

On this clonotype itself: Possible read error: a much larger clone is one base away. J is TRBJ1-2 and V is TRBV4-1; D might be TRBD1 (5 bases). CDR3 length: 13 residues. V lost 3 bases to trimming and J lost 5 bases, with 10 bases between them. Germline assignment: CDR1 MGHRA and CDR2 YSYEKL. The chain's CDR3 is CASSHGDEYGYTF. The CDR3 DNA follows: TGCGCCAGCAGCCATGGGGACGAGTATGGCTACACCTTC.

This clonotype was counted a few times. The chain has TRBV2 and TRBJ1-4, with TRBD1 identical over 7 bases. Trimming took 6 bases from V and 5 from J; bases not matched to a gene: 9. The CDR3 runs to 15 residues. In germline, CDR1 is SNHLY, CDR2 FYNNEI. Here the CDR3 reads CASRRRDSRNEKLFF. DNA of the CDR3: TGTGCCAGCAGACGAAGGGACAGCAGAAATGAAAAACTGTTTTTT.

The rearrangement uses TRBV6-2 or TRBV6-3 and TRBJ1-5, with TRBD1 matching over 7 bases. The trim removed 5 bases at V and 4 bases at J, leaving 8 bases unmatched. The germline gives CDR1 MNHEY, CDR2 SVGEGT. The CDR3 has 15 amino acids. This chain's CDR3 is CASSRRTGINQPQHF. CDR3 coding DNA: TGTGCCAGCAGTCGACGGACAGGTATTAATCAGCCCCAGCATTTT.

This sequence joins TRBV20-1 and TRBJ1-5; tentative D call: TRBD1 (6 bases). Per the germline V gene, CDR1 is DFQATT and CDR2 is SNEGSKA (reference sequence). This CDR3 has 13 amino acids. Trimming removed 6 bases at V and 3 bases at J, with 12 bases between. CDR3 protein: CSALGGDNQPQHF. The DNA for the CDR3 is TGCAGTGCCCTAGGGGGGGACAATCAGCCCCAGCATTTT.

This clonotype occurred a few times. V and J are TRBV11-2 and TRBJ2-3; D unclear. V was clipped by 8 bases and J by 0 bases, with 9 bases between them. This CDR3 has 13 amino acids. In germline, CDR1 is SGHAT, CDR2 FQNNGV. DNA of the CDR3: TGTGCCAGCTCACGAGCTAGCACAGATACGCAGTATTTT. Translating it yields CASSRASTDTQYF.